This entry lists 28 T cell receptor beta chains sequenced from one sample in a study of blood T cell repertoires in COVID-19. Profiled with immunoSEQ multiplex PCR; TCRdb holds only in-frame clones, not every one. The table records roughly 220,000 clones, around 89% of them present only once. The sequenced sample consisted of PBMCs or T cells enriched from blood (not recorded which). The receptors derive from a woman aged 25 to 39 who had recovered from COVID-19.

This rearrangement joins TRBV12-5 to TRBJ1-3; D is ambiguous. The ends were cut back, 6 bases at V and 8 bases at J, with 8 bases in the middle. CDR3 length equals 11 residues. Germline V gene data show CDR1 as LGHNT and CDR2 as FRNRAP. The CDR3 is CASGLTDTIYF. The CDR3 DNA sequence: TGTGCTAGTGGCCTTACAGACACCATATATTTT.

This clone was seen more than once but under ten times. The CDR3 bases are TGTGCCAGCAGCTTACTAGGGGGAAACACCGGGGAGCTGTTTTTT. As protein: CASSLLGGNTGELFF. V and J are TRBV7-8 and TRBJ2-2, with D perhaps matching TRBD1 (6 bases). CDR1 is SGHVS, CDR2 FQNEAQ, per germline. Trimming took 2 bases from V and 2 from J, leaving 9 bases between them. This CDR3 contains 15 residues.

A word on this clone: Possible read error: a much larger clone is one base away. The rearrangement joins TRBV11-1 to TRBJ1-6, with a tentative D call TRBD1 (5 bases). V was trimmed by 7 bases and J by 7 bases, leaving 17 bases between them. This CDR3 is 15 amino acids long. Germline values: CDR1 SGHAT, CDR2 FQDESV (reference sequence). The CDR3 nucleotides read TGTGCCAGCAACTCCGACGGACGGGGGAATTCACCCCTCCACTTT. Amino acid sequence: CASNSDGRGNSPLHF.

The DNA of the CDR3 is TGCGCCAGCAGTCACGAAGAACGGACAGACGGGGATACGCAGTATTTT. Amino acid sequence: CASSHEERTDGDTQYF. V is TRBV23-1 and J is TRBJ2-3; D perhaps matches TRBD1 (6 bases). TRBV23-1 is sorted into the ORF group, with uncertain function. V was clipped by 3 bases and J by 6 bases, with 19 bases between them. This CDR3 comprises 16 residues.

The CDR3 spells CATSRGDRASTDTQYF. The CDR3 nucleotides are TGTGCCACCAGCAGGGGTGACAGGGCTAGCACAGATACGCAGTATTTT. V usage is TRBV15 and J usage is TRBJ2-3, with 7 bases lining up with TRBD1. This CDR3 is built from 16 residues. The germline gives CDR1 LNHNV, CDR2 YYDKDF (reference sequence). Trimming took 3 bases from V and 0 from J; bases not matched to a gene: 6.

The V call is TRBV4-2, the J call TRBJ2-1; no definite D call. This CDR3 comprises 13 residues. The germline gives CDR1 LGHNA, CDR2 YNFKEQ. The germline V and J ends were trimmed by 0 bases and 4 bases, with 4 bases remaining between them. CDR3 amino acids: CASSQDYYNEQFF. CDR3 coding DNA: TGTGCCAGCAGCCAAGATTATTACAATGAGCAGTTCTTC.

The CDR3 here is CASSIQGVPSTEAFF. The DNA for the CDR3 is TGTGCCAGTAGTATACAGGGGGTGCCAAGCACTGAAGCTTTCTTT. V gene TRBV19 combines with J gene TRBJ1-1; 7 nucleotides align to TRBD1. Germline V CDR1 and CDR2: LNHDA, SQIVND (reference sequence). CDR3 length: 15 amino acids. The V and J ends lost 2 bases and 4 bases, in that order; junction bases with no gene match: 7.

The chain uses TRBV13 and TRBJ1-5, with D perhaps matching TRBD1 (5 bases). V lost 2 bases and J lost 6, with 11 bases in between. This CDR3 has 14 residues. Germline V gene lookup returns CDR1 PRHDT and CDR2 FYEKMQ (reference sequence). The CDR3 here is CASSLQGNTQPQHF. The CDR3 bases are TGTGCCAGCAGCTTACAGGGTAACACTCAGCCCCAGCATTTT.

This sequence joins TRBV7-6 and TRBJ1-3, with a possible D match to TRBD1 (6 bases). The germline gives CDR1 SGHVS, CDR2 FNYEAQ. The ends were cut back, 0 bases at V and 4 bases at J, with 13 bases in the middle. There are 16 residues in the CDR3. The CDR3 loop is CASSLAGARGGNTIYF. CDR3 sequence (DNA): TGTGCCAGCAGCTTAGCCGGGGCCAGGGGCGGAAACACCATATATTTT.

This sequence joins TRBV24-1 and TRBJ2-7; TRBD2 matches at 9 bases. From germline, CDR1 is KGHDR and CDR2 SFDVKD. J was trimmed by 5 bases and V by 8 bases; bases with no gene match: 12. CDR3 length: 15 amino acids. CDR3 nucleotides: TGTGCCACCATTGGGACTAGCACCCCAGGCGACGAGCAGTACTTC. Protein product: CATIGTSTPGDEQYF.

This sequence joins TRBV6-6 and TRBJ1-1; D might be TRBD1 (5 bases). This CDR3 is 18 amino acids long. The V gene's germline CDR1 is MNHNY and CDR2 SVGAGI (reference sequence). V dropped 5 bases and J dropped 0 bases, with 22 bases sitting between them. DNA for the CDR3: TGTGCCAGCAGTCCTAGGGGCGAGAACCTTTTGATGAACACTGAAGCTTTCTTT. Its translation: CASSPRGENLLMNTEAFF.

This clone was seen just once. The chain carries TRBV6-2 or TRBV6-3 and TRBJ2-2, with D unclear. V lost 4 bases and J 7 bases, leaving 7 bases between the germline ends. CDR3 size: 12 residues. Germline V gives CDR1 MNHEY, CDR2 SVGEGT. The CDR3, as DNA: TGTGCCAGCAGTTTCGACTTCGGGGAGCTGTTTTTT. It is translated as CASSFDFGELFF.

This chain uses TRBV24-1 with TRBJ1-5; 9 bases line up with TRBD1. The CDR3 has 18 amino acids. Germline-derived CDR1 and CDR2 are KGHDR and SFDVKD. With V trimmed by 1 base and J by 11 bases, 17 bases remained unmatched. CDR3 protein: CATSDFLNPDRGKQSQHF. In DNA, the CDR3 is TGTGCCACCAGTGATTTCCTCAACCCAGACAGGGGGAAACAGTCCCAGCATTTT.

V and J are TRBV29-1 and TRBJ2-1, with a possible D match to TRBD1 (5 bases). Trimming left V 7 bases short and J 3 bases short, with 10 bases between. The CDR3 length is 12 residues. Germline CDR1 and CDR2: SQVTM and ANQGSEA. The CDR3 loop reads CSALDSYNEQFF. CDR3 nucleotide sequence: TGCAGCGCCCTTGACAGCTACAATGAGCAGTTCTTC.

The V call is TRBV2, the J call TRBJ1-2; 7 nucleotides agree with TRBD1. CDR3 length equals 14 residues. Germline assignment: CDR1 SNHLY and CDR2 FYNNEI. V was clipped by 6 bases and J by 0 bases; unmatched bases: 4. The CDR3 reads CASSSGGTNYGYTF. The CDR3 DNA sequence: TGTGCCAGCAGCTCAGGGGGGACTAACTATGGCTACACCTTC.

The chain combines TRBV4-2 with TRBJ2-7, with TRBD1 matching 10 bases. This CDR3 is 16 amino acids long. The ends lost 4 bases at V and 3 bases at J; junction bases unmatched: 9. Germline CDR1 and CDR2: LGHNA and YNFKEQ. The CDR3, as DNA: TGTGCCAGCAGCCCGTCCGGGACAGGGGTCTACTACGAGCAGTACTTC. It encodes CASSPSGTGVYYEQYF.

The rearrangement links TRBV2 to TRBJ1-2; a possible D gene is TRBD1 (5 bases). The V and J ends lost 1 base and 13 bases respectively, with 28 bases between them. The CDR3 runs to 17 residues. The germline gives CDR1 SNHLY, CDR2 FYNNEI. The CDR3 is CASSEGQSRGRLHLGTF. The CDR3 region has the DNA TGTGCCAGCAGTGAAGGACAGTCCCGAGGTAGGCTACATCTCGGCACCTTC. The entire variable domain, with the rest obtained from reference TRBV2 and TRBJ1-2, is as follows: EPEVTQTPSHQVTQMGQEVILRCVPISNHLYFYWYRQILGQKVEFLVSFYNNEISEKSEIFDDQFSVERPDGSNFTLKIRSTKLEDSAMYFCASSEGQSRGRLHLGTFGSGTRLTVV.

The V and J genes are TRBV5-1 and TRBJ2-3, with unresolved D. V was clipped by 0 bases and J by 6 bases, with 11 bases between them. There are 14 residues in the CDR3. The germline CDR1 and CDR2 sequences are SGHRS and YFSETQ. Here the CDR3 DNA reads TGCGCCAGCAGCTTGGAACCAGGATCTGATACGCAGTATTTT. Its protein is CASSLEPGSDTQYF.

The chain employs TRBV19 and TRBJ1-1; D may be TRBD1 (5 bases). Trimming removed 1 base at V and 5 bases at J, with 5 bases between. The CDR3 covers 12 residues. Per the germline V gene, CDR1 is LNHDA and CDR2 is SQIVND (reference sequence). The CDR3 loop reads CASSIAGTEAFF. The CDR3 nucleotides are TGTGCCAGTAGTATAGCAGGGACTGAAGCTTTCTTT.

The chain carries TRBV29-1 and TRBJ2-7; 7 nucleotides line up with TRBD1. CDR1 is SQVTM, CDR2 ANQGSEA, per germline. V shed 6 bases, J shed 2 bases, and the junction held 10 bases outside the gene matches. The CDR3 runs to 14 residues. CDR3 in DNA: TGCAGCGTCCCAGGACAGGTATCCCCCTACGAGCAGTACTTC. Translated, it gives CSVPGQVSPYEQYF.

Here the CDR3 DNA reads TGTGCCAGCAGGGTACAGGGAGGGACTGAAGCTTTCTTT. It specifies CASRVQGGTEAFF. This chain joins TRBV2 and TRBJ1-1; maybe TRBD1 (6 bases). Trimming removed 6 bases from V and 5 bases from J, with 13 bases in between. CDR1 and CDR2 (germline): SNHLY, FYNNEI. The CDR3 loop spans 13 amino acids.

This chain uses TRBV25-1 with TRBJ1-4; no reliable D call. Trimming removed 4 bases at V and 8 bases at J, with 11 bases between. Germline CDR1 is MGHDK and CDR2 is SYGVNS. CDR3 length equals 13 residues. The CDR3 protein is CASSGAGSEKLFF. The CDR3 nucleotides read TGTGCCAGCAGTGGAGCGGGTTCCGAAAAACTGTTTTTT.

This chain's CDR3 is CASSPNHGGGTGANVLTF. The CDR3 DNA reads TGTGCCAGCAGCCCGAATCATGGCGGGGGAACTGGGGCCAACGTCCTGACTTTC. The V call is TRBV7-2, the J call TRBJ2-6, with TRBD2 matching 7 bases. The CDR3 spans 18 residues. With V trimmed by 5 bases and J by 2 bases, 12 bases remained unmatched. Germline loops: CDR1 SGHTA, CDR2 FQGNSA.

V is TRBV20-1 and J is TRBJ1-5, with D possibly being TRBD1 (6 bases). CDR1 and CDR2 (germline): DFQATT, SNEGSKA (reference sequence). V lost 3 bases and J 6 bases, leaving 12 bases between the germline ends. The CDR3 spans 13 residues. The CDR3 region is CSASNREGQPQHF. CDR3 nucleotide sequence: TGCAGTGCTAGTAACAGGGAGGGTCAGCCCCAGCATTTT.

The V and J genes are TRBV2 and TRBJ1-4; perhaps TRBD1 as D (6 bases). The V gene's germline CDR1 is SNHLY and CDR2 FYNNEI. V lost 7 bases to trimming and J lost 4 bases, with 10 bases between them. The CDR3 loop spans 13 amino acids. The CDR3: CASKRQVNEKLFF. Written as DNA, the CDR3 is TGTGCCAGCAAGAGACAGGTTAATGAAAAACTGTTTTTT.

This CDR3 is CASSPSDLRVAPLHF. CDR3 nucleotide sequence: TGTGCCAGCTCACCATCGGACTTGAGGGTAGCACCCCTCCACTTT. The V call is TRBV18, the J call TRBJ1-6; no firm D call. CDR1 and CDR2 (germline): KGHSH, LQKENI. Trimming pared 2 bases from V and 11 bases from J, leaving 16 bases between. The CDR3 loop spans 15 amino acids.

The chain's CDR3 is CARVLGRDYGYTF. The CDR3 DNA reads as TGCGCCAGGGTGCTTGGGAGGGACTATGGCTACACCTTC. The chain couples TRBV10-1 to TRBJ1-2; D is unclear. The CDR3 is made up of 13 amino acids. Trimming left V 9 bases short and J 3 bases short, with 14 bases between. Germline V gene sequence: CDR1 WNHNN, CDR2 SYGVQD (reference sequence).

The CDR3 DNA sequence: TGTGCCAGCAGTTACCCCGGACAGGGTCACACCTTC. Protein product: CASSYPGQGHTF. This chain links TRBV6-5 with TRBJ1-2, with 8 nucleotides matching TRBD1. This CDR3 comprises 12 residues. Germline V gene data show CDR1 as MNHEY and CDR2 as SVGAGI. Losses at the gene ends were 2 bases for V and 12 bases for J; bases not matched to a gene: 5.